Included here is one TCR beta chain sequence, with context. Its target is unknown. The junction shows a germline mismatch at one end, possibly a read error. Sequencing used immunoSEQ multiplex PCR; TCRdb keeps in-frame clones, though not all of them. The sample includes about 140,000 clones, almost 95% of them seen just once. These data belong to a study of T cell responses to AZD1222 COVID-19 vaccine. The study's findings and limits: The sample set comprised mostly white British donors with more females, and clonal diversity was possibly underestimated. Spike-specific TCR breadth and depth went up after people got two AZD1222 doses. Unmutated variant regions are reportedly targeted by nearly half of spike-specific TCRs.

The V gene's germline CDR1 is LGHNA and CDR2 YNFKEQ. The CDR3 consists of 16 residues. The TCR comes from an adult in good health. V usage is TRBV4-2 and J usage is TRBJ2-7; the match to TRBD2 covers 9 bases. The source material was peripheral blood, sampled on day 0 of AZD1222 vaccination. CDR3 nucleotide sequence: TGTGCCAGCAGCCAAGGGTTCGGGACTAGCTCCCACGAGCAGTACTTC. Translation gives CASSQGFGTSSHEQYF.